These T cell receptor beta chains were read from a single sample in a study of cytomegalovirus exposure and HLA in healthy donors. Libraries were prepared by immunoSEQ multiplex PCR; TCRdb keeps only in-frame clonotypes and omits some of them. The profile covers hundreds of thousands of clones, with 70% to 90% appearing a single time and roughly 0.83% taken by the ten largest. The specimen sequenced was PBMCs. The receptors derive from a woman between 18 and 30 years old in good health and CMV-seronegative. The CDR3 runs from the conserved cysteine through the conserved F or W. D genes are given only for firm matches. The size field is filled for only some rows; it gives once, few, many or a size class.

>TRBV28|TRBJ1-4|TRBD1|-
TGTGCCAGCAGGGATGGGACAGGGATTGAGAATGAAAAACTGTTTTTT
CASRDGTGIENEKLFF
>TRBV2|TRBJ2-1|-|-
TGTGCCAGCCTCTGGCGGGGTCGTCTGAATGAGCAGTTCTTC
CASLWRGRLNEQFF
>TRBV2|TRBJ1-3|-|-
TGTGCCAGCAGTGAGGGGGAGGGATCAGGAAACACCATATATTTT
CASSEGEGSGNTIYF
>TRBV7-9|TRBJ1-1|-|-
TGTGCCAGCAGACAAGGACTCACTGAAGCTTTCTTT
CASRQGLTEAFF
>TRBV2|TRBJ2-1|-|once
TGTGCCAGCAGTGTGGGCAGGGTCGATGAGCAGTTCTTC
CASSVGRVDEQFF
>TRBV28|TRBJ1-2|-|-
TGTGCCAGCAGTTTGCACAGCCAGGATGGCTACACCTTC
CASSLHSQDGYTF
>TRBV6-5|TRBJ2-7|-|-
TGTGCCAGCAGCCGTGCCCCCAGTATCTCCTACGAGCAGTACTTC
CASSRAPSISYEQYF
>TRBV6-6|TRBJ2-7|-|-
TGTGCCAGCAGTTACATGGAGGCCCCGGTGGGGTACGAGCAGTACTTC
CASSYMEAPVGYEQYF
>TRBV6-6|TRBJ2-7|TRBD1|-
TGTGCCAGCAGGCAGGGGGCAAACGAGCAGTACTTC
CASRQGANEQYF
>TRBV6-4|TRBJ2-5|TRBD2|-
TGTGCCAGCAAGGGAGCGGGGGGGACAGAGACCCAGTACTTC
CASKGAGGTETQYF
>TRBV9|TRBJ1-5|TRBD1|few
TGTGCCAGCAGCGAGGGGGACAGACGCAATCAGCCCCAGCATTTT
CASSEGDRRNQPQHF
>TRBV6-1|TRBJ2-1|-|-
TGTGCCAGCAGTGAAAGCGATGAGCAGTTCTTC
CASSESDEQFF
>TRBV7-9|TRBJ2-7|-|-
TGTGCCAGCAGCATGTCTGAGTCCTACGAGCAGTACTTC
CASSMSESYEQYF
>TRBV9|TRBJ2-3|-|many
TGTGCCAGCAGCCCTCGAGGGCCGGGATCTAGCACAGATACGCAGTATTTT
CASSPRGPGSSTDTQYF
>TRBV5-1|TRBJ1-1|TRBD1|-
TGCGCCAGCAGCTCAAGGGACAGACCTTACACTGAAGCTTTCTTT
CASSSRDRPYTEAFF
>TRBV6-6|TRBJ1-5|TRBD1|-
TGTGCCAGCAGTCCTAGACAGGGGGGAAATCAGCCCCAGCATTTT
CASSPRQGGNQPQHF
>TRBV4-1|TRBJ2-5|TRBD1|once
TGCGCCAGCAGCCAAGATTGGTTAGGACAGGGGAGTTCGGAGACCCAGTACTTC
CASSQDWLGQGSSETQYF